This T cell receptor (beta chain) emerged from a study of blood T cell repertoires in COVID-19 (dated by TCRdb to between 2020 and 2021). General notes on the study: Collaborator samples came from the United States, Italy and Spain and covered acute and convalescent phases of COVID-19. The material from the prospective study consisted of cDNA or gDNA derived from T cells, B-cell-depleted T cells, or PBMCs. Nearly every sample came with metadata listing a de-identified subject ID, COVID-19 status, age in years and sex. Where HLA class I and class II types were available, the types were taken from metadata supplied by the sample provider, not from assay-based typing. Deeply sampled blood TCRbeta repertoires from subjects exposed to, actively infected with, or recovered from COVID-19 were included in the dataset. The repertoires were released in a freely available public database intended as a resource for research on the immune response to SARS-CoV-2. Samples came from the ongoing ImmuneRACE study (first 160 participants) plus 1,254 subjects from 6 global collaborators. The full study reports these points: The amount of clinical and demographic metadata varied by source and participant and was provided uncurated.

Each collaborating institution followed its own protocols to collect whole blood in K2EDTA tubes. For TCRbeta analysis, collaborators shipped samples as frozen whole blood, isolated PBMCs, or DNA extracted from either of those sample types. From the cysteine through the phenylalanine, the CDR3 covers 17 amino acids. Only the CDR3 DNA is retained, 51 bases long and in frame from the first base. At the junction V is shortened by 3 bases and J by 3 bases; bases outside the gene matches: 13. CDR1 and CDR2 were assigned from the germline V gene (reference sequence) as LGHDT and YNNKEL. A remark on this clone: The antigen this receptor binds is unknown. No base qualities exist here, and no much larger clone lies one base off it.

TCRbeta CDR3 regions were amplified from genomic DNA using the immunoSEQ Assay, a bias-controlled multiplex PCR. Under the source paper's analysis protocol: The number of nucleated cells in each sample was estimated by amplification of reference gene primers within the assay. Sequence reads were collapsed and filtered to measure the absolute abundance of every unique TCRbeta CDR3 rearrangement. For each sample, productive Simpson clonality was calculated as the square root of Simpson's diversity index across productive rearrangements. Not all clones reach the TCRdb copy of this immuneACCESS table, which keeps in-frame sequences only. Checked studies attribute under half of the gap to unresolved V genes and leave the rest unexplained. That table supplies the V and J calls and clone size; D and trimming were determined from the DNA. Recorded for this sample are under 250,000 clones; almost 85% of them occurred a single time. Together, the top ten hold roughly 12% of the sample.

Recombination joined TRBV3-1 (or the pseudogene TRBV3-2) with TRBJ2-5, with TRBD2 matching 7 junction bases. This TCR was sampled from a woman aged 40 to 50 with acute or convalescent COVID-19. Sequenced input: peripheral blood. The CDR3 region reads CASSQKASGRLKETQYF. The DNA is as follows: TGTGCCAGCAGCCAGAAGGCTAGCGGACGACTTAAAGAGACCCAGTACTTC.